This TCR beta chain was found in a study of cytomegalovirus exposure and HLA in healthy donors. 60 Vbeta and 13 Jbeta primers were used in PCR. TCRdb's copy holds only in-frame clones and misses some; the assay was immunoSEQ multiplex PCR. In the table there are 150,000 or so clones, around 70% of which are singletons. A single count supports this clone. CDR1 is SGHRS, CDR2 YFSETQ, per germline. This CDR3 is built from 15 residues. V shed 1 base and J shed 10 bases, with 18 bases lying between them. This chain uses TRBV5-1 with TRBJ2-1; weak D call: TRBD1 (5 bases). The sequenced sample was PBMCs. This clonotype was sampled from a man aged 25 to 45 in good health and CMV-seronegative. The CDR3 is CASSLMLQGGGEQFF. The CDR3 DNA is TGCGCCAGCAGCTTGATGTTGCAGGGTGGTGGGGAGCAGTTCTTC.